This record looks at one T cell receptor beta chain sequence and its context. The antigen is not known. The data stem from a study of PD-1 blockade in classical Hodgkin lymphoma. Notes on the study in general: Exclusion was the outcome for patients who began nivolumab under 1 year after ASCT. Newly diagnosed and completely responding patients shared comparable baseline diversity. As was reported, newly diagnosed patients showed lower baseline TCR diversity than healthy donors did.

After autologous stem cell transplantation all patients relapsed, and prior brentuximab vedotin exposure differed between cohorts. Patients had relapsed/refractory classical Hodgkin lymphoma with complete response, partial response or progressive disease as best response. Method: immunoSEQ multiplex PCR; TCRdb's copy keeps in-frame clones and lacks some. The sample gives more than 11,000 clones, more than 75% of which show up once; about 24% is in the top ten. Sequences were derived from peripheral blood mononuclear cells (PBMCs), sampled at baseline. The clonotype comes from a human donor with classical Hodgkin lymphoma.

Written as DNA, the CDR3 is TGTGCCAGCAGCTGGGGGATTAGCACAGATACGCAGTATTTT. The encoded protein is CASSWGISTDTQYF. This chain connects TRBV7-9 to TRBJ2-3; possibly TRBD1 or TRBD2 for D (5 bases each). The CDR3 spans 14 residues. V was shortened by 4 bases and J by 0 bases, with 8 bases between the two germline ends. CDR1 is SEHNR, CDR2 FQNEAQ, per germline (reference sequence).